The rows below give T cell receptor beta chains drawn from one sample of a study of T cells in Graves' hyperthyroidism and ophthalmopathy. TCRdb reanalysed the multiplex PCR reads using MiXCR and keeps one entry per CDR3 protein. The top ten clones hold about a quarter of a sample with about 280,000 distinct CDR3 sequences, less than 30% of them seen once. The sequencing input was blood. These receptors came from a man between 40 and 49 years old with Graves' hyperthyroidism that later progressed to Graves' ophthalmopathy. Each CDR3 is given with its conserved first and last residue. Fields, in order: CDR3 length, V gene, J gene, CDR3 protein.

14,TRBV27,TRBJ2-5,CASSTRDRQETQYF
15,TRBV29-1,TRBJ2-2,CSIISGGLNTGELFF
14,TRBV11-2,TRBJ2-4,CASSRTGNKNIQYF
15,TRBV19,TRBJ1-2,CASSIKSNLFYGYTF
15,TRBV2,TRBJ2-7,CASRPGLHEVYEQYF
15,TRBV19,TRBJ2-7,CASSSLAGESYEQYF
13,TRBV12-3/TRBV12-4,TRBJ1-3,CASSWRIGNTIYF
12,TRBV6-5,TRBJ2-5,CASSYRGETQYF
13,TRBV6-1,TRBJ2-5,CASRGREKETQYF
13,TRBV7-9,TRBJ2-7,CASRTGGADEQYF
13,TRBV6-2/TRBV6-3,TRBJ2-5,CASSYSRTKTQYF
15,TRBV7-9,TRBJ1-1,CASTGTGGMNTEAFF
17,TRBV18,TRBJ1-1,CASSTQLVMALNTEAFF
15,TRBV7-3,TRBJ1-2,CASSFNSDLGYGYTF
15,TRBV7-2,TRBJ2-7,CASSFSGTGFHEQYF
13,TRBV28,TRBJ1-1,CASSFGVDTEAFF
14,TRBV29-1,TRBJ1-5,CSGDSLLAILAQHF
14,TRBV5-1,TRBJ2-4,CASSLAGGQDIQYF